The clone carrying this T cell receptor (beta chain) was counted between two and nine times. Its antigen is still unknown. The PCR employed 60 Vbeta primers together with 13 Jbeta primers. The repertoire was sequenced with immunoSEQ multiplex PCR; TCRdb's copy has only in-frame clones and lacks some. Seen here are roughly 170,000 clones, 77% observed once, and the top ten hold 1.6%. Healthy people donating bone marrow made up the donors. The data were obtained in a study of cytomegalovirus exposure and HLA in healthy donors. Background on the study: Earlier findings included 117 million unique TCR beta sequences obtained from 170 million or so T cells.

Findings and caveats of the study: The authors later linked a missense DCLRE1C variant to TCR beta V- and J-gene trimming. Data from an earlier analysis indicated that most TCR beta V segments were productive either about 87% or about 30% of the time.

Germline CDR1 MNHNS, CDR2 SASEGT. With 1 base clipped from V and 7 bases from J, the junction kept 12 bases outside the gene matches. CDR3 length: 17 residues. The chain is built from TRBV6-1 and TRBJ1-3; TRBD1 matches 8 bases. The specimen sequenced was PBMCs. The TCR was taken from a woman in her 30s in good health and CMV-seronegative. CDR3 sequence reads: CASSEGTRGLRGNTIYF. Written as DNA, the CDR3 is TGTGCCAGCAGTGAAGGGACCAGGGGGCTCCGAGGGAACACCATATATTTT.